This T cell receptor (beta chain) comes out of a study of T cell responses to AZD1222 COVID-19 vaccine. Study-level findings and limits: Clonal diversity may have been underestimated in mostly white British donors. The span of vaccine-associated CD4 TCRs extended across spike, with dominance at 160-218 and 743-854.

Of note for this clone: Its antigen remains unknown.

Pooled in the analysis were second doses at about 4 or about 12 weeks. Germline values: CDR1 SQVTM, CDR2 ANQGSEA. The CDR3 is 13 residues long. Trimming removed 4 bases from V and 4 bases from J, with 13 bases in between. Some clones are missing from TCRdb's copy, which holds only in-frame ones; the method was immunoSEQ multiplex PCR. The table lists approximately 170,000 clones, around nine tenths of them singletons. This receptor was obtained from an adult who received the AZD1222 COVID-19 vaccine. The V and J genes are TRBV29-1 and TRBJ1-2, with D uncertain. The specimen comprised peripheral blood, sampled 28 days after the second AZD1222 dose. The CDR3 nucleotides read TGCAGCGTTGTCCGAGAAAACCTCTATGGCTACACCTTC. Translation: CSVVRENLYGYTF.